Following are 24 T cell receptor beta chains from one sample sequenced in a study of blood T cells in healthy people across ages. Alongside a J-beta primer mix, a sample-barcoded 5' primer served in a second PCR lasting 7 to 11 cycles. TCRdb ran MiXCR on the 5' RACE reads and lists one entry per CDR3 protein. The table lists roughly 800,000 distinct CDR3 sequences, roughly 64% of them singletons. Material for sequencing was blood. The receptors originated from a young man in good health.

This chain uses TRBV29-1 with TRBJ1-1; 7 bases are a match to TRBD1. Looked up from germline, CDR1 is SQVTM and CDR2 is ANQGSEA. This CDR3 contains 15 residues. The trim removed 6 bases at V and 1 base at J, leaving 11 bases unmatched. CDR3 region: CSVMVPNRGNTEAFF. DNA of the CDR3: TGCAGCGTAATGGTACCGAACAGGGGGAACACTGAAGCTTTCTTT.

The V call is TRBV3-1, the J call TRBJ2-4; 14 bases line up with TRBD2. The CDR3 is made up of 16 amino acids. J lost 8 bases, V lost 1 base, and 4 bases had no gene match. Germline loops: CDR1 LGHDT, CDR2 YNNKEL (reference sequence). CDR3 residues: CASSQGLAGGMDIQYF. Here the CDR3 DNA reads TGTGCCAGCAGCCAAGGACTAGCGGGGGGGATGGACATTCAGTACTTC.

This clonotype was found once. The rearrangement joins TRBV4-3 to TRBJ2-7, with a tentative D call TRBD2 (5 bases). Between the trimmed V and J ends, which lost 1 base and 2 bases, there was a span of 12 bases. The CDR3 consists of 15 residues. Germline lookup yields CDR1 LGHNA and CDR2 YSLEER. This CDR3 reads CASSQGAGVTYEQYF. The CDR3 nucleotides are TGCGCCAGCAGCCAAGGGGCGGGTGTTACCTACGAGCAGTACTTC.

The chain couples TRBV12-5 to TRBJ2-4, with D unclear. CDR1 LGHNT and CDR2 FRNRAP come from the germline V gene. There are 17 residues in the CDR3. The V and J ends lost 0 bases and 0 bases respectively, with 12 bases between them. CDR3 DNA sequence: TGTGCTAGTGGTTTGGTAAGGGAAACCCTAGCCAAAAACATTCAGTACTTC. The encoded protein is CASGLVRETLAKNIQYF.

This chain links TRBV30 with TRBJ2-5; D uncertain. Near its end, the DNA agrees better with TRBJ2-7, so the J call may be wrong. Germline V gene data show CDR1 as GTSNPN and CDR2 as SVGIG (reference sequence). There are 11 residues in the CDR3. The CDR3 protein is CAWSAGNEQYF. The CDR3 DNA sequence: TGTGCCTGGAGTGCCGGTAACGAGCAGTACTTC.

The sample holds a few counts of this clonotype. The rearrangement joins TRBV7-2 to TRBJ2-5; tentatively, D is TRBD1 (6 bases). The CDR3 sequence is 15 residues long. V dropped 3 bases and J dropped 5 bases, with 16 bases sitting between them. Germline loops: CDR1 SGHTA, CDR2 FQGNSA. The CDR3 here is CASSFSPGATETQYF. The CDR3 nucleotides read TGTGCCAGCAGCTTCTCCCCAGGGGCTACGGAGACCCAGTACTTC.

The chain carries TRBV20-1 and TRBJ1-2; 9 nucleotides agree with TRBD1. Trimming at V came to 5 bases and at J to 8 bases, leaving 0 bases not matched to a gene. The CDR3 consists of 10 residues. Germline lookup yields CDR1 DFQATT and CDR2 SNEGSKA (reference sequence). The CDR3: CSAGTGGYTF. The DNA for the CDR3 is TGCAGTGCTGGGACAGGGGGCTACACCTTC.

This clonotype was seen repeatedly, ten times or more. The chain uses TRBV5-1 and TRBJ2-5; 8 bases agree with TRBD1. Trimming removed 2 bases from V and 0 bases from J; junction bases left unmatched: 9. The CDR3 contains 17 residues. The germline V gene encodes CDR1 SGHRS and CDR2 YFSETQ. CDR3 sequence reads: CASSLGQGPGYQETQYF. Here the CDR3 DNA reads TGCGCCAGCAGCTTAGGACAGGGCCCTGGGTACCAAGAGACCCAGTACTTC.

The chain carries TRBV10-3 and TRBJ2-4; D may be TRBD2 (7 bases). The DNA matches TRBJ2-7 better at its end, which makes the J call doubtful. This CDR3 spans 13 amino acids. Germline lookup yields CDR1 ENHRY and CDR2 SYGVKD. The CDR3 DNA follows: TGTGCCACCGCTTTACAGGGAGGGTACGAGCAGTACTTC. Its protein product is CATALQGGYEQYF.

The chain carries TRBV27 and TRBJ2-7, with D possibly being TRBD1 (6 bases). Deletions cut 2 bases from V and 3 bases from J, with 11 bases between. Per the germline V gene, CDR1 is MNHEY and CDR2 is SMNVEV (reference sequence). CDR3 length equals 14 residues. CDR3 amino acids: CASSLRGHNYEQYF. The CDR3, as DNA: TGTGCCAGCAGTTTAAGGGGACACAACTACGAGCAGTACTTC.

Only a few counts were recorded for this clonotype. DNA of the CDR3: TGTGCCAGCAGTTCTACAGGGGGCAGGGAGACCCAGTACTTC. Translation: CASSSTGGRETQYF. This chain links TRBV12-3 or TRBV12-4 with TRBJ2-5, with TRBD1 matching over 9 bases. The CDR3 is 14 residues long. J gave up 5 bases and V 4 bases, and 5 bases lay outside the gene matches.

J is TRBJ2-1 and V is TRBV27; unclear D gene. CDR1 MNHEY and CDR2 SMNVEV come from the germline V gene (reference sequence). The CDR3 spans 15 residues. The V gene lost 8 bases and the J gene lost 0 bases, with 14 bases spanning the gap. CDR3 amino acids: CASLRTESSYNEQFF. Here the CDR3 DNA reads TGTGCCAGCCTTCGGACGGAGAGCTCCTACAATGAGCAGTTCTTC.

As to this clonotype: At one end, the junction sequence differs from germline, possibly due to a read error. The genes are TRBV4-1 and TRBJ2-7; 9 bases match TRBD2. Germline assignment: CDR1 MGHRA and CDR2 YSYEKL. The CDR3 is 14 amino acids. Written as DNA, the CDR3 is TGCGCCAGTAGCCAAGCTAGCGGGACTTACGAGCAGTACTTC. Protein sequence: CASSQASGTYEQYF.

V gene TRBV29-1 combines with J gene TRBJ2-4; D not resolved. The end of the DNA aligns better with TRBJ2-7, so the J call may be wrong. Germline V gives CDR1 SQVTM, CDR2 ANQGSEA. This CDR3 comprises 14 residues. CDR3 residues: CSVEDRALPYEQYF. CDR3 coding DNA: TGCAGCGTTGAAGACCGAGCATTACCCTACGAGCAGTACTTC.

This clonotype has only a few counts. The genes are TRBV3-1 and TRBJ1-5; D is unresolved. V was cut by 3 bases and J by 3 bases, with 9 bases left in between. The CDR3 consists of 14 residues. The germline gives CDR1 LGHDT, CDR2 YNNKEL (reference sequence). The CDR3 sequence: CASSQDSYNQPQHF. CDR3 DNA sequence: TGTGCCAGCAGCCAGGATTCATACAATCAGCCCCAGCATTTT.

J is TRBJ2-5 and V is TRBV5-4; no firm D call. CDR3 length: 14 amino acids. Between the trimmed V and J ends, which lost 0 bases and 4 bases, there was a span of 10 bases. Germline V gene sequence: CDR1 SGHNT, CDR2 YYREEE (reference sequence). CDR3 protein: CASSLAAAPETQYF. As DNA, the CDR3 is TGTGCCAGCAGCTTGGCCGCGGCCCCAGAGACCCAGTACTTC.

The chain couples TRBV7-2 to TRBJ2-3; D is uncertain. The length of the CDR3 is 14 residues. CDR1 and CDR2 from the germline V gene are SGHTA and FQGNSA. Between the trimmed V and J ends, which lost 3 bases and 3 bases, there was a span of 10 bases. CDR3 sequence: CASSLSQITDTQYF. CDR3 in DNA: TGTGCCAGCAGCTTGAGTCAGATTACAGATACGCAGTATTTT.

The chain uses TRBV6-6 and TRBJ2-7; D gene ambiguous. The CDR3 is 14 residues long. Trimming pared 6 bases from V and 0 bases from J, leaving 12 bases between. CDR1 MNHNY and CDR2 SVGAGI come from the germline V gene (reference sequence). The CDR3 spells CASSTSAISYEQYF. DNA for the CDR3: TGTGCCAGCAGCACATCTGCAATCTCCTACGAGCAGTACTTC.

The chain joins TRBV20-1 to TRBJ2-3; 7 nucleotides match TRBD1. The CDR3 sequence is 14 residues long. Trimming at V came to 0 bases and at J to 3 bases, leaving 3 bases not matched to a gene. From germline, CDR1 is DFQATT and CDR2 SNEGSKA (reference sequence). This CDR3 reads CSARDMTGTDTQYF. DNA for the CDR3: TGCAGTGCTAGAGACATGACAGGGACAGATACGCAGTATTTT.

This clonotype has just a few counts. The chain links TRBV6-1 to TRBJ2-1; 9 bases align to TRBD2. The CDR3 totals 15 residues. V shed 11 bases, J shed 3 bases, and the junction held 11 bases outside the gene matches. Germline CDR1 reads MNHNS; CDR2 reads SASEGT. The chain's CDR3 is CAGTKQTSGYNEQFF. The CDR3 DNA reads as TGTGCCGGAACGAAACAGACTAGCGGCTACAATGAGCAGTTCTTC.

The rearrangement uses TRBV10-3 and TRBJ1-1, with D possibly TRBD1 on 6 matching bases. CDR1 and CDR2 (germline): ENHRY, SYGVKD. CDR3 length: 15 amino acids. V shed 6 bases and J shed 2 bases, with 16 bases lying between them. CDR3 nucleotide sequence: TGTGCCATCAGGGACCGGGCAGGGGAAAACACTGAAGCTTTCTTT. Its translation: CAIRDRAGENTEAFF.

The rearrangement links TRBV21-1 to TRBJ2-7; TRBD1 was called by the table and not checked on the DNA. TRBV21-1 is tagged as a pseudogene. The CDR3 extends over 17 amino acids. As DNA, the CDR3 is TGTGCCAGCAGCCCCCTAAAGACAGGGAGCGGCCCCTACGAGCAGTACTTC. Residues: CASSPLKTGSGPYEQYF.

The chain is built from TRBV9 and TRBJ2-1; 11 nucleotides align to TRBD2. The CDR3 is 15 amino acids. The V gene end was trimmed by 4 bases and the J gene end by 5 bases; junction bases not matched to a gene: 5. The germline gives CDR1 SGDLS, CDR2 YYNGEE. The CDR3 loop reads CASSRIAGGNNEQFF. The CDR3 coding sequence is TGTGCCAGCAGCCGCATAGCGGGAGGGAACAATGAGCAGTTCTTC.

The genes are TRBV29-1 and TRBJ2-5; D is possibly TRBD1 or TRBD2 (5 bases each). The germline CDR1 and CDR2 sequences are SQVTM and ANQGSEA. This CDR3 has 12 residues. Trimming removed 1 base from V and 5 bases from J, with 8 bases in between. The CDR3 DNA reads TGCAGCGTTGAAGGGGGGTCGGAGACCCAGTACTTC. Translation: CSVEGGSETQYF.